This TCR beta chain was observed in a study of cytomegalovirus exposure and HLA in healthy donors. The PCR contained 60 Vbeta and 13 Jbeta primers. TCRdb's copy holds only in-frame clones and misses some; the assay was immunoSEQ multiplex PCR. Among 100,000 or so clones listed, 15% were seen once. Germline values: CDR1 SGDLS, CDR2 YYNGEE. The V gene lost 3 bases and the J gene lost 3 bases, with 18 bases spanning the gap. This CDR3 region has 16 residues. The chain joins TRBV9 to TRBJ1-1; D is undetermined. Sequenced input: PBMCs. This receptor was obtained from a female donor in good health and CMV-seronegative. CDR3 sequence: CASSAATVGGDTEAFF. Here the CDR3 DNA reads TGTGCCAGCAGCGCCGCTACCGTGGGAGGCGACACTGAAGCTTTCTTT.